A single sample is the source of the 8 T cell receptor beta chains below, sequenced in a study of blood T cell repertoires in COVID-19. Here immunoSEQ multiplex PCR was the method, and the copy in TCRdb shows in-frame clones only, minus some. The top ten hold 3.9% of the sample, which has about 160,000 clones, 87% seen once. The sample comprised peripheral blood. These receptor sequences come from a woman aged 55 to 70 who had recovered from COVID-19.

The V call is TRBV30, the J call TRBJ1-5; possible D gene TRBD1, 5 bases. V was clipped by 0 bases and J by 0 bases, with 9 bases between them. The CDR3 spans 15 residues. CDR1 is GTSNPN, CDR2 SVGIG, per germline (reference sequence). The CDR3 DNA sequence: TGTGCCTGGAGTGTTTCGGGGGGTAGCAATCAGCCCCAGCATTTT. Protein: CAWSVSGGSNQPQHF. Looking up the rest from reference TRBV30 and TRBJ1-5 gives the full variable domain: SQTIHQWPATLVQPVGSPLSLECTVEGTSNPNLYWYRQAAGRGLQLLFYSVGIGQISSEVPQNLSASRPQDRQFILSSKKLLLSDSGFYLCAWSVSGGSNQPQHFGDGTRLSIL.

The chain carries TRBV28 and TRBJ1-6; tentative D call: TRBD1 (5 bases). In germline, CDR1 is MDHEN, CDR2 SYDVKM. V lost 8 bases and J lost 8, with 22 bases in between. The CDR3 spans 16 residues. As DNA, the CDR3 is TGTGCCAGCGCCGATCCTGGGGGGACCAGAGATTCACCCCTCCACTTT. Encoded protein: CASADPGGTRDSPLHF.

The CDR3 spells CSVAPQGMNTEAFF. The CDR3 nucleotides are TGCAGCGTCGCCCCCCAGGGGATGAACACTGAAGCTTTCTTT. The rearrangement links TRBV29-1 to TRBJ1-1, with D possibly TRBD1 on 6 matching bases. The CDR3 is 14 residues long. V gave up 6 bases and J gave up 0 bases, with 14 bases separating them. The germline gives CDR1 SQVTM, CDR2 ANQGSEA.

The V gene is TRBV15, the J gene TRBJ1-5; no firm D call. Germline V lookup: CDR1 LNHNV, CDR2 YYDKDF (reference sequence). V lost 0 bases, J lost 6 bases, and 3 bases lay in between. The length of the CDR3 is 12 residues. CDR3 nucleotides: TGTGCCACCAGCAGAGATCGTCAGCCCCAGCATTTT. Its translation: CATSRDRQPQHF.

J is TRBJ2-1 and V is TRBV6-6; the match to TRBD2 covers 9 bases. The trim removed 5 bases at V and 0 bases at J, leaving 2 bases unmatched. Germline-derived CDR1 and CDR2 are MNHNY and SVGAGI (reference sequence). CDR3 size: 15 residues. The CDR3 region is CASSGAGGSYNEQFF. The DNA of the CDR3 is TGTGCCAGCAGTGGAGCGGGGGGCTCCTACAATGAGCAGTTCTTC.

The J gene is TRBJ2-7, the V gene TRBV28; the D gene is possibly TRBD2 (6 bases). The germline CDR1 and CDR2 sequences are MDHEN and SYDVKM. Trimming stripped 6 bases from V and 6 bases from J, with 18 bases between. The CDR3 is 14 amino acids. CDR3 nucleotides: TGTGCCAGCAGAGACGGGAGTTCCAGCCGCGAGCAGTACTTC. Residues: CASRDGSSSREQYF.

This clone has only one observation. This sequence joins TRBV6-5 and TRBJ1-1; no clear D. Trimming cost V 6 bases and J 1 base, with 9 bases left between them. The CDR3 has 13 residues. Germline loops: CDR1 MNHEY, CDR2 SVGAGI. The CDR3 coding sequence is TGTGCCAGCAGCCCCGGGAGGAACACTGAAGCTTTCTTT. Translation: CASSPGRNTEAFF.

The chain is built from TRBV6-5 and TRBJ2-2; D possibly corresponds to TRBD1 (6 bases). Germline lookup yields CDR1 MNHEY and CDR2 SVGAGI. This CDR3 comprises 14 residues. Trimming took off 7 bases at V and 6 bases at J, with 15 bases between the two ends. The CDR3 DNA reads TGTGCCAGCACCGTAGGGACATCCGCCGGGGAGCTGTTTTTT. This encodes CASTVGTSAGELFF.